This TCR beta chain is from a study of CD8 T cells in Susac syndrome. Regarding the study as a whole: The CD4+ T cell repertoires, which came from Susac syndrome patients, showed no sign of clonal expansion.

Points on this clonotype: Its antigen remains unidentified.

Random hexamers were used to reverse transcribe the RNA input (about 0.5 to 1 ug). An immunoSEQ multiplex PCR generated amplified TCR beta CDR3 products spanning 54 Vbeta and 13 Jbeta. Each CDR3 protein gets one entry after TCRdb re-called the immunoSEQ multiplex PCR reads with MiXCR. In the table there are some 240,000 distinct CDR3 sequences, roughly 95% of which are singletons. This CDR3 is 13 amino acids long. Germline V gene lookup returns CDR1 SEHNR and CDR2 FQNEAQ (reference sequence). The ends were cut back, 8 bases at V and 6 bases at J, with 14 bases in the middle. What was sequenced was CD4+ T cells from PBMCs. The TCR comes from a human donor with Susac syndrome. V is TRBV7-9 and J is TRBJ2-1; D possibly corresponds to TRBD2 (7 bases). The CDR3 DNA reads TGTGCCAGCCCCCAGGGGACTATCAATGAGCAGTTCTTC. This gives the protein CASPQGTINEQFF. Full variable domain (rest looked up from reference TRBV7-9 and TRBJ2-1): DTGVSQNPRHKITKRGQNVTFRCDPISEHNRLYWYRQTLGQGPEFLTYFQNEAQLEKSRLLSDRFSAERPKGSFSTLEIQRTEQGDSAMYLCASPQGTINEQFFGPGTRLTVL.